Shown below are 22 T cell receptor beta chains from a single sample sequenced in a study of OX40 agonist ivuxolimab in advanced cancers. TCRdb's copy holds only in-frame clones and misses some; the assay was immunoSEQ multiplex PCR. This sample yields about 72,000 clones, of which 88% are seen a single time; approximately 0.98% belongs to the top ten. Sequenced here: CD4+ or CD8+ T cells sorted from blood, sampled in a trial of the OX40 agonist ivuxolimab. Receptor source: an adult with an advanced solid tumor such as melanoma, head and neck, liver or kidney cancer.

In this sample, this clone turned up once. This chain connects TRBV28 to TRBJ2-7, with a weak D call TRBD2 (11 bases). The CDR3 sequence is 18 residues long. Germline CDR1 is MDHEN and CDR2 is SYDVKM. Trimming removed 8 bases at V and 2 bases at J, with 28 bases between. CDR3 region: CASGQGGLAGGAPYEQYF. CDR3 in DNA: TGTGCCAGCGGACAGGGGGGATTAGCGGGAGGGGCCCCCTACGAGCAGTACTTC.

This clone was detected once. V gene TRBV27 combines with J gene TRBJ1-1, with 8 bases lining up with TRBD1. Germline CDR1 is MNHEY and CDR2 is SMNVEV (reference sequence). Unmatched junction bases numbered 7, after V lost 10 bases and J lost 0 bases. This CDR3 is 14 amino acids long. In nucleotides, the CDR3 is TGTGCCAACTACCGGACAGGGATGAACACTGAAGCTTTCTTT. Translating it yields CANYRTGMNTEAFF.

The rearrangement links TRBV19 to TRBJ2-1, with 8 positions matching TRBD2. CDR3 length: 16 residues. Germline V gives CDR1 LNHDA, CDR2 SQIVND (reference sequence). After removal of 3 bases from V and 4 bases from J, the junction contained 8 bases not matched to a gene. CDR3 DNA sequence: TGTGCCAGTAGTATTTGGGCGGGGGGAGCGTACAATGAGCAGTTCTTC. Translating it yields CASSIWAGGAYNEQFF.

J is TRBJ1-2 and V is TRBV28, with 11 bases matching TRBD1. Germline V gene data show CDR1 as MDHEN and CDR2 as SYDVKM. V trimming: 3 bases; J trimming: 4 bases; junction bases outside the gene matches: 1. This CDR3 contains 14 residues. This CDR3 reads CASSLGTGGYGYTF. The CDR3 coding sequence is TGTGCCAGCAGTTTGGGGACAGGGGGCTATGGCTACACCTTC.

V gene TRBV7-2 combines with J gene TRBJ1-4, with 11 positions matching TRBD1. CDR1 is SGHTA and CDR2 is FQGNSA in the germline V gene. Trimming took 1 base from V and 7 from J; bases not matched to a gene: 11. This CDR3 spans 18 amino acids. The CDR3 spells CASSLDLGTGGSREKLFF. The CDR3 coding sequence is TGTGCCAGCAGCTTAGACCTCGGGACAGGGGGATCACGTGAAAAACTGTTTTTT.

The CDR3 here is CASSLPVQETQYF. CDR3 coding DNA: TGTGCCAGCAGCTTACCAGTTCAAGAGACCCAGTACTTC. The chain recombines TRBV5-4 with TRBJ2-5; no definite D call. The CDR3 totals 13 residues. Germline V lookup: CDR1 SGHNT, CDR2 YYREEE (reference sequence). The V end lost 2 bases, the J end lost 2 bases, and 7 bases lay between the germline ends.

The V call is TRBV7-9, the J call TRBJ2-3; D is undetermined. This CDR3 comprises 16 residues. Germline-derived CDR1 and CDR2 are SEHNR and FQNEAQ (reference sequence). Between the trimmed V and J ends, which lost 2 bases and 2 bases, there was a span of 14 bases. This CDR3 reads CASSLQATLPTDTQYF. DNA for the CDR3: TGTGCCAGCAGCTTACAGGCGACATTACCCACAGATACGCAGTATTTT.

The chain couples TRBV7-2 to TRBJ2-7; D is unclear. The CDR3 has 12 residues. Trimming took off 4 bases at V and 6 bases at J, with 10 bases between the two ends. Germline CDR1 reads SGHTA; CDR2 reads FQGNSA. The CDR3 nucleotides are TGTGCCAGCAGCTACCCCTCTCGCGAGCAGTACTTC. This translates into CASSYPSREQYF.

The rearrangement links TRBV30 to TRBJ2-2, with a tentative D call TRBD1 (5 bases). Germline lookup yields CDR1 GTSNPN and CDR2 SVGIG (reference sequence). Trimming took 0 bases from V and 8 from J, leaving 10 bases between them. The CDR3 extends over 13 amino acids. DNA for the CDR3: TGTGCCTGGAGTGTACAGGCGGCAGGGGAGCTGTTTTTT. Its translation is CAWSVQAAGELFF.

The rearrangement uses TRBV6-1 and TRBJ2-5, with TRBD2 identical over 9 bases. Germline V CDR1 and CDR2: MNHNS, SASEGT. This CDR3 region has 17 residues. V was pared by 1 base and J by 7 bases, with 13 bases of the junction left unmatched. The CDR3 nucleotides are TGTGCCAGCAGTGAAGGGGCTAGCGGGGCCCCCGGAGGGACCCAGTACTTC. Translating it yields CASSEGASGAPGGTQYF.

This chain uses TRBV15 with TRBJ1-2; possibly TRBD1 for D (5 bases). V dropped 0 bases and J dropped 5 bases, with 10 bases sitting between them. There are 14 residues in the CDR3. The V gene's germline CDR1 is LNHNV and CDR2 YYDKDF (reference sequence). The CDR3 sequence: CATSREFRGYGYTF. The CDR3 region has the DNA TGTGCCACCAGCAGAGAGTTTAGGGGTTATGGCTACACCTTC.

This clone appeared once. The chain is built from TRBV7-9 and TRBJ2-1; tentative D call: TRBD1 (6 bases). This CDR3 region has 14 residues. Trimming removed 6 bases from V and 2 bases from J, with 11 bases in between. In germline, CDR1 is SEHNR, CDR2 FQNEAQ (reference sequence). CDR3 in amino acids: CASSRDTAYNEQFF. CDR3 bases: TGTGCCAGCAGTCGGGACACCGCCTACAATGAGCAGTTCTTC. Full variable domain (remainder filled in from reference TRBV7-9 and TRBJ2-1): DTGVSQNPRHKITKRGQNVTFRCDPISEHNRLYWYRQTLGQGPEFLTYFQNEAQLEKSRLLSDRFSAERPKGSFSTLEIQRTEQGDSAMYLCASSRDTAYNEQFFGPGTRLTVL.

This clone was recorded once. The V call is TRBV6-5, the J call TRBJ2-5, with a possible D match to TRBD1 (5 bases). V was trimmed by 2 bases and J by 1 base, leaving 8 bases between them. Germline V lookup: CDR1 MNHEY, CDR2 SVGAGI. The CDR3 covers 14 residues. The CDR3 DNA reads TGTGCCAGCAGTTACGGCAGGGCCCAAGAGACCCAGTACTTC. Translation gives CASSYGRAQETQYF.

V and J are TRBV7-2 and TRBJ2-6; D ambiguous. Trimming shortened V by 2 bases and J by 1 base, and 6 bases separated the two germline ends. Germline CDR1 is SGHTA and CDR2 is FQGNSA. This CDR3 is 15 amino acids long. As DNA, the CDR3 is TGTGCCAGCAGCTTACGATCGTCTGGGGCCAACGTCCTGACTTTC. Translated: CASSLRSSGANVLTF.

The V gene is TRBV5-1, the J gene TRBJ1-4, with TRBD1 identical over 8 bases. From germline, CDR1 is SGHRS and CDR2 YFSETQ. The CDR3 consists of 16 residues. The ends lost 1 base at V and 7 bases at J; junction bases unmatched: 9. As DNA, the CDR3 is TGCGCCAGCAGCTTGTATAGCGGACAGGGTGCTGAAAAACTGTTTTTT. This codes for CASSLYSGQGAEKLFF.

The rearrangement joins TRBV7-9 to TRBJ1-2; D uncertain. CDR3 length equals 12 residues. Trimming cost V 2 bases and J 8 bases, with 9 bases left between them. Germline CDR1 SEHNR, CDR2 FQNEAQ (reference sequence). In nucleotides, the CDR3 is TGTGCCAGCAGCTTAAACAGCGCGGGCTACACCTTC. Encoded protein: CASSLNSAGYTF. The variable domain in full, with the rest retrieved from reference TRBV7-9 and TRBJ1-2, is DTGVSQNPRHKITKRGQNVTFRCDPISEHNRLYWYRQTLGQGPEFLTYFQNEAQLEKSRLLSDRFSAERPKGSFSTLEIQRTEQGDSAMYLCASSLNSAGYTFGSGTRLTVV.

V usage is TRBV28 and J usage is TRBJ1-1, with D possibly TRBD1 on 6 matching bases. V shed 5 bases and J shed 5 bases, with 15 bases lying between them. The CDR3 is 14 amino acids. The V gene's germline CDR1 is MDHEN and CDR2 SYDVKM. CDR3 nucleotides: TGTGCCAGCAGTGACGGCAGGGGAGAGACTGAAGCTTTCTTT. Translated, it gives CASSDGRGETEAFF.

This clone has only one observation. The J gene is TRBJ1-5, the V gene TRBV6-5; D remains ambiguous. The germline V gene encodes CDR1 MNHEY and CDR2 SVGAGI. The V gene lost 5 bases and the J gene lost 0 bases, with 11 bases spanning the gap. The CDR3 runs 15 residues. CDR3 sequence: CASSAGPGSNQPQHF. The CDR3 nucleotides are TGTGCCAGCAGTGCCGGGCCAGGTAGCAATCAGCCCCAGCATTTT.

V gene TRBV27 combines with J gene TRBJ2-3; TRBD2 matches 8 bases. The V and J ends lost 6 bases and 0 bases, in that order; junction bases with no gene match: 8. The CDR3 is 16 residues long. Germline CDR1 MNHEY, CDR2 SMNVEV (reference sequence). The CDR3 bases are TGTGCCAGCAGGTCCGAGCGGGGGACGAGCACAGATACGCAGTATTTT. It is translated as CASRSERGTSTDTQYF.

The chain links TRBV27 to TRBJ2-5, with 7 nucleotides matching TRBD2. CDR3 size: 15 residues. V dropped 6 bases and J dropped 3; count of bases not matched to a gene: 10. From germline, CDR1 is MNHEY and CDR2 SMNVEV (reference sequence). The CDR3 is CASRAWGGLEETQYF. Written as DNA, the CDR3 is TGTGCCAGCAGAGCTTGGGGGGGGTTAGAAGAGACCCAGTACTTC.

A note on this clone: The junction and the germline gene differ at one end; a read error may be behind it. The chain employs TRBV7-2 and TRBJ2-7, with D perhaps TRBD1 or TRBD2 (5 bases each). Germline V gene data show CDR1 as SGHTA and CDR2 as FQGNSA. The CDR3 has 13 amino acids. The CDR3 DNA sequence: TGTGCCAGCACCCTAGAGGGCTCGACAGCTCCGAGCTTC. This encodes CASTLEGSTAPSF.

V gene TRBV18 combines with J gene TRBJ1-1, with TRBD1 matching over 11 bases. Germline trimming cut 3 bases from V and 4 bases from J; bases unmatched to any gene: 7. CDR1 is KGHSH and CDR2 is LQKENI in the germline V gene. This CDR3 comprises 16 residues. The CDR3 bases are TGTGCCAGCTCACCGTCCCGGGACAGGGGGGGCACTGAAGCTTTCTTT. The encoded protein is CASSPSRDRGGTEAFF.